These 20 T cell receptor beta chains originate from one sample sequenced in a study of human T cells and chemical hapten exposure. TCRdb called the RACE reads again in MiXCR, with one record for every CDR3 protein. The sample records under 100,000 distinct CDR3 sequences, approximately 11% being singletons. Time point denoted: patch test 3, about 24 weeks after DPC sensitization. Treatment defined: therapeutic diphenylcyclopropenone sensitization with weekly scalp DPC. The source was whole blood, collected in connection with sensitization to the hapten diphenylcyclopropenone (DPC). These receptors originate from a woman between 50 and 59 years old with alopecia areata. Some clones in this sample may be carry-over from other donors' samples.

There are a few counts of this clonotype. The V and J genes are TRBV5-1 and TRBJ1-5, with 7 bases identical to TRBD1. After removal of 0 bases from V and 4 bases from J, the junction contained 4 bases not matched to a gene. Germline V lookup: CDR1 SGHRS, CDR2 YFSETQ. The CDR3 spans 15 residues. The CDR3 DNA is TGCGCCAGCAGCTTGGCCGGGACAGCGAATCAGCCCCAGCATTTT. This encodes CASSLAGTANQPQHF. The full variable domain, rest sourced from reference TRBV5-1 and TRBJ1-5, is KAGVTQTPRYLIKTRGQQVTLSCSPISGHRSVSWYQQTPGQGLQFLFEYFSETQRNKGNFPGRFSGRQFSNSRSEMNVSTLELGDSALYLCASSLAGTANQPQHFGDGTRLSIL.

This clonotype was detected many times. The rearrangement uses TRBV19 and TRBJ2-2; a possible D gene is TRBD2 (5 bases). The CDR3 length is 16 residues. Trimming left V 10 bases short and J 0 bases short, with 18 bases between. Germline lookup yields CDR1 LNHDA and CDR2 SQIVND (reference sequence). CDR3 region: CATKFAGGTNTGELFF. The CDR3, as DNA: TGTGCCACCAAATTCGCGGGCGGAACGAACACCGGGGAGCTGTTTTTT.

In this sample, this clonotype turned up many times. The chain is built from TRBV4-3 and TRBJ2-1, with TRBD2 as a possible D gene (5 bases). The CDR3 extends over 15 amino acids. Germline CDR1 reads LGHNA; CDR2 reads YSLEER. Trimming pared 4 bases from V and 0 bases from J, leaving 10 bases between. CDR3 in amino acids: CASSPDYGSYNEQFF. The CDR3 region has the DNA TGCGCCAGCAGCCCCGACTACGGCTCCTACAATGAGCAGTTCTTC.

This clonotype has a count of ten or more. This chain links TRBV5-4 with TRBJ2-7; TRBD2 matches 13 bases. CDR1 SGHNT and CDR2 YYREEE come from the germline V gene (reference sequence). The CDR3 contains 15 residues. V lost 0 bases and J lost 4; bases outside the gene matches: 1. This CDR3 reads CASSLGLAGGYEQYF. CDR3 nucleotide sequence: TGTGCCAGCAGCTTGGGACTAGCGGGAGGATACGAGCAGTACTTC.

This clonotype was seen at least ten times. This chain joins TRBV25-1 and TRBJ2-7; TRBD2 agrees at 9 bases. This CDR3 comprises 13 residues. Losses at the gene ends were 11 bases for V and 5 bases for J; bases not matched to a gene: 10. In germline, CDR1 is MGHDK, CDR2 SYGVNS. In nucleotides, the CDR3 is TGTGCCGCCGCGGAGGTAGCGGGAGACGAGCAGTACTTC. It specifies CAAAEVAGDEQYF.

The rearrangement links TRBV9 to TRBJ1-6; D call uncertain. The germline V and J ends were trimmed by 6 bases and 0 bases, with 10 bases remaining between them. CDR1 and CDR2 from the germline V gene are SGDLS and YYNGEE. There are 15 residues in the CDR3. The CDR3 DNA sequence: TGTGCCAGCACCCCCCGGGGCTCCTATAATTCACCCCTCCACTTT. Its protein is CASTPRGSYNSPLHF.

The rearrangement joins TRBV6-1 to TRBJ2-5; 8 bases fit TRBD2. There are 16 residues in the CDR3. From germline, CDR1 is MNHNS and CDR2 SASEGT. J gave up 2 bases and V 2 bases, and 7 bases lay outside the gene matches. The CDR3 region has the DNA TGTGCCAGCAGTGAAAACTGGTTAGCGGGGCAAGAGACCCAGTACTTC. Translating gives CASSENWLAGQETQYF.

The J gene is TRBJ2-2, the V gene TRBV5-4, with 9 bases lining up with TRBD2. The CDR3 has 16 residues. J lost 4 bases, V lost 4 bases, and 8 bases had no gene match. The germline gives CDR1 SGHNT, CDR2 YYREEE (reference sequence). DNA of the CDR3: TGTGCCAGCAGCACCGCGATAGCGGGAGTCACCGGGGAGCTGTTTTTT. Amino acids: CASSTAIAGVTGELFF.

This clonotype came up many times. The chain joins TRBV29-1 to TRBJ2-3; TRBD2 matches at 9 bases. The CDR3 spans 14 residues. V trimming: 4 bases; J trimming: 2 bases; junction bases outside the gene matches: 4. Looked up from germline, CDR1 is SQVTM and CDR2 is ANQGSEA. The CDR3 DNA sequence: TGCAGCGTTGGACTAGCGGTGTCCACAGATACGCAGTATTTT. Protein: CSVGLAVSTDTQYF.

This clonotype has ten or more counts. The chain uses TRBV27 and TRBJ2-1, with 13 bases identical to TRBD2. The CDR3 is 15 residues long. With 6 bases clipped from V and 4 bases from J, the junction kept 3 bases outside the gene matches. Germline lookup yields CDR1 MNHEY and CDR2 SMNVEV (reference sequence). CDR3 residues: CASRRTSGSYNEQFF. As DNA, the CDR3 is TGTGCCAGCAGAAGGACTAGCGGGAGTTACAATGAGCAGTTCTTC.

This clonotype was counted only a few times. The CDR3 spells CASSLDLTEAFF. The CDR3 coding sequence is TGTGCCAGCAGTTTAGATCTCACTGAAGCTTTCTTT. The genes are TRBV28 and TRBJ1-1; D is ambiguous. The CDR3 is 12 amino acids. Germline V gene sequence: CDR1 MDHEN, CDR2 SYDVKM. V lost 2 bases to trimming and J lost 4 bases, with 5 bases between them.

This clonotype was detected ten times or more. The chain uses TRBV30 and TRBJ1-6, with D uncertain. The V gene's germline CDR1 is GTSNPN and CDR2 SVGIG (reference sequence). V was shortened by 3 bases and J by 7 bases, with 10 bases between the two germline ends. This CDR3 region has 13 residues. The CDR3, as DNA: TGTGCCTGGAGGCTCCCAGTAAATTCACCCCTCCACTTT. Its protein is CAWRLPVNSPLHF.

This clonotype was observed many times. The chain employs TRBV7-2 and TRBJ2-7; 7 positions match TRBD1. The CDR3 length is 14 residues. The germline CDR1 and CDR2 sequences are SGHTA and FQGNSA. The V gene end was trimmed by 3 bases and the J gene end by 2 bases; junction bases not matched to a gene: 4. Written as DNA, the CDR3 is TGTGCCAGCAGCTTGCAGACAGGGACCTACGAGCAGTACTTC. Translated, it gives CASSLQTGTYEQYF.

This clonotype appeared many times. The chain joins TRBV28 to TRBJ2-7; 12 bases align to TRBD1. The CDR3 has 16 residues. Germline V gene sequence: CDR1 MDHEN, CDR2 SYDVKM. V lost 7 bases, J lost 1 base, and 8 bases stayed unmatched. The CDR3 here is CASKGTGGAGSYEQYF. As DNA, the CDR3 is TGTGCCAGCAAAGGGACAGGGGGCGCCGGATCCTACGAGCAGTACTTC. Full variable domain (outside the CDR3, taken from reference TRBV28 and TRBJ2-7): DVKVTQSSRYLVKRTGEKVFLECVQDMDHENMFWYRQDPGLGLRLIYFSYDVKMKEKGDIPEGYSVSREKKERFSLILESASTNQTSMYLCASKGTGGAGSYEQYFGPGTRLTVT.

This clonotype was picked up a small number of times. The gene calls are TRBV30 and TRBJ2-7; perhaps TRBD1 as D (5 bases). Germline CDR1 reads GTSNPN; CDR2 reads SVGIG (reference sequence). Trimming cost V 0 bases and J 3 bases, with 12 bases left between them. The CDR3 runs 14 residues. The CDR3 DNA follows: TGTGCCTGGAGTGTAACTGGAAGGGGCTACGAGCAGTACTTC. It codes for CAWSVTGRGYEQYF.

Notes on this clonotype: This sequence may be a read error, since a much larger clone differs from it by one base. The rearrangement joins TRBV7-4 to TRBJ2-5, with no clear D. The length of the CDR3 is 14 residues. CDR1 and CDR2 from the germline V gene are SGHVT and SQSDAQ. The CDR3 sequence: CARSSRRVQETQYF. Written as DNA, the CDR3 is TGTGCCAGGAGCTCCCGACGGGTCCAAGAGACCCAGTACTTC.

This clonotype was seen repeatedly, ten times or more. The rearrangement joins TRBV12-5 to TRBJ2-7; a possible D gene is TRBD1 (5 bases). CDR3 length: 13 residues. The germline CDR1 and CDR2 sequences are LGHNT and FRNRAP. V lost 5 bases and J 6 bases, leaving 14 bases between the germline ends. The CDR3: CASGQLLTGEQYF. CDR3 bases: TGTGCTAGTGGTCAACTACTCACAGGCGAGCAGTACTTC.

This clonotype was found many times. The chain combines TRBV20-1 with TRBJ2-5; TRBD2 matches 8 bases. CDR1 is DFQATT, CDR2 SNEGSKA, per germline (reference sequence). The CDR3 spans 15 residues. Trimming cost V 2 bases and J 7 bases; bases outside gene matches: 12. Here the CDR3 reads CSARIPLREVGTQYF. The CDR3 coding sequence is TGCAGTGCTAGAATACCGTTGCGGGAGGTAGGGACCCAGTACTTC.

This chain joins TRBV20-1 and TRBJ2-7, with 15 nucleotides matching TRBD2. This CDR3 is built from 14 residues. The germline CDR1 and CDR2 sequences are DFQATT and SNEGSKA (reference sequence). Trimming cost V 6 bases and J 4 bases; bases outside gene matches: 4. For the CDR3, the DNA is TGCAGTGCCCTGGGACTAGCGGGAGGATACGAGCAGTACTTC. The encoded protein is CSALGLAGGYEQYF.

Of note for this clonotype: One end of the junction varies from germline; a read error may be responsible. The chain links TRBV6-6 to TRBJ2-1, with D perhaps matching TRBD2 (6 bases). In germline, CDR1 is MNHNY, CDR2 SVGAGI (reference sequence). CDR3 length: 14 residues. In DNA, the CDR3 is TGTGCCGGCAGTAAAGCTGGGGCGGGGAATGAGCAGTTCTTC. It codes for CAGSKAGAGNEQFF.